The 23 T cell receptor beta chains given below trace back to one sample, sequenced in a study of CXCR3-negative and CXCR3-positive naive CD8 T cells. Carrying UMI labels, the TRB cDNA libraries were prepared through 5' RACE. With the 5' RACE reads reprocessed, TCRdb shows one record per CDR3 protein and no DNA. With tens of thousands of distinct CDR3 sequences in the sample, the ten largest clones hold about 0.68%. These receptors' antigens are unknown. Study-wide results and limits: When CXCR3-positive naive cells were set against CXCR3-negative naive cells, the former had more hydrophobic TRB CDR3s.

Specimen: naive CXCR3+ CD8+ T cells from blood. Stated subset: CD45RO-CCR7+CD27+CD95- naive CD8+ T cells expressing CXCR3 (TNR3+). All receptors come from a human donor in good health. Some clones in this sample may be carry-over from other donors' samples.

The chain joins TRBV12-3 or TRBV12-4 to TRBJ2-1; the D gene TCRdb calls, TRBD2, cannot be checked with no DNA. CDR3 length: 17 residues. The chain's CDR3 is CASSRDIAGGLYNEQFF.

The V gene is TRBV2, the J gene TRBJ1-2; TCRdb lists TRBD1, though no DNA is available to test this call. This CDR3 contains 15 residues. Per germline, CDR1 SNHLY and CDR2 FYNNEI. The CDR3 sequence is CASSEGTGGIGGYTF.

The chain joins TRBV12-3 or TRBV12-4 to TRBJ1-2. CDR3 length: 16 amino acids. CDR3 sequence reads: CASSSLIGGFSDGYTF.

The chain recombines TRBV7-3 with TRBJ2-3; TCRdb reports TRBD2, a call that lacks DNA to check it against. The CDR3 runs to 17 residues. Germline V gene sequence: CDR1 SGHTA, CDR2 FQGTGA. Here the CDR3 reads CASSPDLGLADTDTQYF.

The gene calls are TRBV4-3 and TRBJ2-1; TCRdb gives TRBD1 as the D gene, but with no DNA this cannot be confirmed. The length of the CDR3 is 17 residues. Germline CDR1 LGHNA, CDR2 YSLEER. CDR3 protein: CASSQAARVPTYNEQFF.

CDR3 sequence reads: CASSLRDRDTDTQYF. The gene calls are TRBV7-8 and TRBJ2-3; TCRdb's D gene call, TRBD1, goes unchecked for lack of DNA. Germline CDR1 and CDR2: SGHVS and FQNEAQ. This CDR3 region has 15 residues.

The gene calls are TRBV28 and TRBJ2-5. Germline CDR1 is MDHEN and CDR2 is SYDVKM. The CDR3 has 13 amino acids. The CDR3 is CASSLQYGETQYF.

V gene TRBV20-1 combines with J gene TRBJ2-7; the D call from TCRdb, TRBD2, cannot be confirmed without DNA. Germline CDR1 and CDR2: DFQATT and SNEGSKA (reference sequence). The length of the CDR3 is 15 residues. CDR3 amino acids: CSAREVGREVGEQYF.

The rearrangement joins TRBV7-9 to TRBJ2-6; TCRdb calls TRBD1, which cannot be checked without DNA. Germline V CDR1 and CDR2: SEHNR, FQNEAQ (reference sequence). This CDR3 is built from 18 residues. CDR3 region: CASSLGGGTATGANVLTF. The variable domain in full, completed from reference TRBV7-9 and TRBJ2-6, reads DTGVSQNPRHKITKRGQNVTFRCDPISEHNRLYWYRQTLGQGPEFLTYFQNEAQLEKSRLLSDRFSAERPKGSFSTLEIQRTEQGDSAMYLCASSLGGGTATGANVLTFGAGSRLTVL.

The chain couples TRBV19 to TRBJ2-1. Germline V CDR1 and CDR2: LNHDA, SQIVND (reference sequence). The CDR3 is 12 amino acids. The CDR3 here is CASTENYNEQFF.

Here the CDR3 reads CASSFGGNTEAFF. The chain combines TRBV27 with TRBJ1-1; the D call from TCRdb, TRBD1, cannot be confirmed without DNA. Germline-derived CDR1 and CDR2 are MNHEY and SMNVEV (reference sequence). The CDR3 consists of 13 residues.

V is TRBV7-6 and J is TRBJ1-1; there is no DNA to check the TCRdb D call of TRBD1. The CDR3 totals 19 residues. CDR1 and CDR2 (germline): SGHVS, FNYEAQ. The CDR3 region is CASSLVVAQGPRIGTEAFF.

The J gene is TRBJ2-1, the V gene TRBV19; TCRdb picks TRBD1, but there is no DNA to check that call. This CDR3 spans 14 amino acids. CDR1 and CDR2 from the germline V gene are LNHDA and SQIVND (reference sequence). This CDR3 reads CASSTSGGLNEQFF.

The chain combines TRBV7-8 with TRBJ2-5; TCRdb indicates TRBD2, and absent DNA this call remains unverified. The CDR3 runs to 17 residues. The germline gives CDR1 SGHVS, CDR2 FQNEAQ. CDR3 sequence: CASSGPQSGLGWETQYF.

The chain employs TRBV5-4 and TRBJ2-7; TCRdb designates TRBD2, a call that cannot be tested without DNA. CDR1 is SGHNT, CDR2 YYREEE, per germline (reference sequence). This CDR3 has 12 amino acids. CDR3 sequence reads: CATNELANEQYF.

The CDR3: CASSSIPETEYGYTF. The chain has TRBV7-9 and TRBJ1-2; lacking DNA, the TRBD1 call made by TCRdb goes unchecked. This CDR3 has 15 amino acids. Germline V CDR1 and CDR2: SEHNR, FQNEAQ (reference sequence).

This rearrangement joins TRBV7-9 to TRBJ1-4; no DNA is available, so the TRBD1 call from TCRdb remains unchecked. The CDR3 contains 18 residues. Germline assignment: CDR1 SEHNR and CDR2 FQNEAQ (reference sequence). Here the CDR3 reads CASSPPPLSRPTNEKLFF. The complete variable domain, with remaining parts taken from reference TRBV7-9 and TRBJ1-4, reads DTGVSQNPRHKITKRGQNVTFRCDPISEHNRLYWYRQTLGQGPEFLTYFQNEAQLEKSRLLSDRFSAERPKGSFSTLEIQRTEQGDSAMYLCASSPPPLSRPTNEKLFFGSGTQLSVL.

The CDR3 loop reads CATSRERGGSYEQYF. This sequence joins TRBV15 and TRBJ2-7. The germline gives CDR1 LNHNV, CDR2 YYDKDF (reference sequence). The CDR3 sequence is 15 residues long.

This chain links TRBV24-1 with TRBJ2-7. CDR1 is KGHDR and CDR2 is SFDVKD in the germline V gene. This CDR3 region has 12 residues. CDR3 sequence reads: CATSDEYYEQYF.

The J gene is TRBJ2-1, the V gene TRBV6-7; TCRdb lists TRBD1, though no DNA is available to test this call. TRBV6-7 is an ORF; its function is uncertain. The CDR3 loop spans 15 amino acids. The CDR3 is CASSSDRSLNNEQFF.

J is TRBJ1-1 and V is TRBV7-9. CDR3 size: 15 residues. The germline CDR1 and CDR2 sequences are SEHNR and FQNEAQ (reference sequence). CDR3 protein: CASSLPGRVGTEAFF.

V gene TRBV20-1 combines with J gene TRBJ2-1; no DNA is available, so the TRBD2 call from TCRdb remains unchecked. The germline V gene has CDR1 DFQATT and CDR2 SNEGSKA (reference sequence). The CDR3 spans 16 residues. The CDR3 spells CSARDMEGSSYNEQFF.

The CDR3 spells CSVGTAHSYEQYF. The chain combines TRBV29-1 with TRBJ2-7; the TCRdb D gene call, TRBD1, has no DNA to confirm it. Germline loops: CDR1 SQVTM, CDR2 ANQGSEA. The CDR3 is 13 residues long.